This TCR beta chain was profiled in a study of cytomegalovirus exposure and HLA in healthy donors. Whereas donors were nominally healthy upon sampling, unrecorded immune exposures were probable. J gave up 3 bases and V 4 bases, and 3 bases lay outside the gene matches. Germline V gene lookup returns CDR1 MDHEN and CDR2 SYDVKM. The CDR3 runs 13 residues. Primers for the PCR totalled 60 Vbeta and 13 Jbeta. Only in-frame clones appear in the TCRdb table, and some are missing; sequencing was by immunoSEQ multiplex PCR. The data hold about 170,000 clones, with 73% observed a single time. Remarks on this clone: Its target is unknown.

Study-level results: Earlier analysis looked at TCR beta V segments, and most were productive about 90% or about 30% of the time.

The sequence was obtained from a woman under 30 in good health and CMV-seropositive. The chain recombines TRBV28 with TRBJ2-7, with TRBD1 matching over 7 bases. The sequenced sample consisted of PBMCs. The CDR3 nucleotides are TGTGCCAGCAGTTCGACAGGGAGCTACGAGCAGTACTTC. Translated: CASSSTGSYEQYF.